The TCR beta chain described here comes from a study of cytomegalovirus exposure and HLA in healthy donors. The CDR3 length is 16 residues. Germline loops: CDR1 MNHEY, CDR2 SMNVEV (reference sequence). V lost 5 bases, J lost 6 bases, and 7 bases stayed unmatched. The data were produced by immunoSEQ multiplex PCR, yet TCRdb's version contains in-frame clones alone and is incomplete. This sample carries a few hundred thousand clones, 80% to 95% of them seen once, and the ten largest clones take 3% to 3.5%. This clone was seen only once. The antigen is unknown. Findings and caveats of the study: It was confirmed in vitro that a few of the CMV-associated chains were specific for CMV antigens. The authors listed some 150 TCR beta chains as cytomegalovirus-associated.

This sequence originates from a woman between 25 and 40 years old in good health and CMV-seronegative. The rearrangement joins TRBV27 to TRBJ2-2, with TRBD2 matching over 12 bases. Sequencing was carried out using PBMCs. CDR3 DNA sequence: TGTGCCAGCAGTCCCCGACTAGCGGGAGCGGCCGGGGAGCTGTTTTTT. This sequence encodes CASSPRLAGAAGELFF.